The 27 T cell receptor beta chains given below trace back to one sample, sequenced in a study of cytomegalovirus exposure and HLA in healthy donors. The table came from immunoSEQ multiplex PCR; TCRdb's copy has only in-frame clones and leaves some out. The sample contains about 150,000 clones, approximately 94% of which appear only once. Sequencing was carried out using PBMCs. The receptor source for this set is a man aged 18 to 29 in good health and CMV-seropositive.

The rearrangement links TRBV7-6 to TRBJ1-1; perhaps TRBD1 as D (6 bases). The germline V gene encodes CDR1 SGHVS and CDR2 FNYEAQ. The V end lost 5 bases, the J end lost 4 bases, and 14 bases lay between the germline ends. This CDR3 comprises 14 residues. CDR3 DNA sequence: TGTGCCAGCAGCCCCCGGGAAGGGGGCACTGAAGCTTTCTTT. Amino acid sequence: CASSPREGGTEAFF.

The chain has TRBV6-6 and TRBJ2-5; a weak D match, TRBD2 (6 bases). Trimming cost V 0 bases and J 5 bases, with 13 bases left between them. The germline V gene has CDR1 MNHNY and CDR2 SVGAGI (reference sequence). CDR3 size: 15 residues. The CDR3 DNA reads as TGTGCCAGCAGTTACTCATATGGTGGAGGGGAGACCCAGTACTTC. Translated: CASSYSYGGGETQYF.

The chain joins TRBV6-1 to TRBJ2-7; D is possibly TRBD2 (6 bases). CDR1 is MNHNS and CDR2 is SASEGT in the germline V gene. The CDR3 is made up of 13 amino acids. V was cut by 4 bases and J by 4 bases, with 11 bases left in between. The CDR3 here is CASSVRAGYEQYF. Here the CDR3 DNA reads TGTGCCAGCAGTGTGCGGGCGGGATACGAGCAGTACTTC.

The chain couples TRBV2 to TRBJ1-2; weak D call: TRBD1 (6 bases). This CDR3 is built from 15 residues. From germline, CDR1 is SNHLY and CDR2 FYNNEI. Trimming cost V 2 bases and J 1 base, with 11 bases left between them. The CDR3 bases are TGTGCCAGCAGTGAAACGAAGGGGGTTAACTATGGCTACACCTTC. Translated, it gives CASSETKGVNYGYTF.

V usage is TRBV5-5 and J usage is TRBJ2-5, with D perhaps TRBD2 (6 bases). This CDR3 region has 14 residues. From germline, CDR1 is SGHKS and CDR2 YYEKEE (reference sequence). Trimming cost V 0 bases and J 6 bases, with 12 bases left between them. Here the CDR3 reads CASSLGRGTKTQYF. The CDR3 nucleotides read TGTGCCAGCAGCTTGGGTCGCGGGACCAAGACCCAGTACTTC.

The chain couples TRBV28 to TRBJ1-2, with 7 bases fitting TRBD1. CDR1 is MDHEN and CDR2 is SYDVKM in the germline V gene. The V gene end was trimmed by 6 bases and the J gene end by 0 bases; junction bases not matched to a gene: 7. This CDR3 has 15 residues. The CDR3 sequence is CASRPTGEANYGYTF. CDR3 nucleotides: TGTGCCAGCAGACCAACAGGGGAAGCTAACTATGGCTACACCTTC.

The chain has TRBV11-2 and TRBJ1-6, with 8 bases lining up with TRBD1. Looked up from germline, CDR1 is SGHAT and CDR2 is FQNNGV. CDR3 length equals 14 residues. Trimming took 5 bases from V and 7 from J; bases not matched to a gene: 4. CDR3 residues: CASSRRTGNSPLHF. The CDR3, as DNA: TGTGCCAGCAGCCGACGGACAGGGAATTCACCCCTCCACTTT. Full variable domain (missing parts from reference TRBV11-2 and TRBJ1-6): EAGVAQSPRYKIIEKRQSVAFWCNPISGHATLYWYQQILGQGPKLLIQFQNNGVVDDSQLPKDRFSAERLKGVDSTLKIQPAKLEDSAVYLCASSRRTGNSPLHFGNGTRLTVT.

The V gene is TRBV25-1, the J gene TRBJ1-2, with D possibly being TRBD1 (6 bases). This CDR3 has 14 amino acids. The V and J ends lost 5 bases and 8 bases respectively, with 18 bases between them. In germline, CDR1 is MGHDK, CDR2 SYGVNS. The CDR3 DNA follows: TGTGCCAGCAGTAAAGCAGGGGACCTCCGGGGCTACACCTTC. Its translation is CASSKAGDLRGYTF.

The chain is built from TRBV7-6 and TRBJ2-5, with TRBD2 identical over 7 bases. The V and J ends lost 2 bases and 2 bases, in that order; junction bases with no gene match: 5. Germline loops: CDR1 SGHVS, CDR2 FNYEAQ. The CDR3 length is 15 residues. The chain's CDR3 is CASSLLAALQETQYF. The DNA of the CDR3 is TGTGCCAGCAGCTTACTAGCGGCGTTGCAAGAGACCCAGTACTTC.

CDR3 coding DNA: TGCGCCAGCAGCCCTCCGAGACAGGGAGTGGACACTGAAGCTTTCTTT. Translated: CASSPPRQGVDTEAFF. The genes are TRBV4-1 and TRBJ1-1, with 7 bases fitting TRBD1. The CDR3 extends over 16 amino acids. The germline gives CDR1 MGHRA, CDR2 YSYEKL. V dropped 4 bases and J dropped 3; count of bases not matched to a gene: 11.

The J gene is TRBJ1-2, the V gene TRBV19; a possible D gene is TRBD1 (5 bases). CDR1 is LNHDA, CDR2 SQIVND, per germline (reference sequence). The CDR3 sequence is 16 residues long. V shed 2 bases and J shed 0 bases, with 13 bases lying between them. CDR3 sequence reads: CASSISAGPANYGYTF. The CDR3 bases are TGTGCCAGTAGTATAAGCGCGGGACCCGCTAACTATGGCTACACCTTC.

This clone was observed a single time. The CDR3 DNA is TGTGCCAGCAGTTACCCATTCTTT. Amino acid sequence: CASSYPFF. The chain carries TRBV6-6 and TRBJ1-1, with unresolved D. Trimming took off 2 bases at V and 14 bases at J, with 3 bases between the two ends. The germline V gene encodes CDR1 MNHNY and CDR2 SVGAGI (reference sequence). This CDR3 is built from 8 residues.

J is TRBJ2-2 and V is TRBV5-5, with 9 bases fitting TRBD1. Trimming at V came to 3 bases and at J to 4 bases, leaving 4 bases not matched to a gene. The CDR3 contains 15 residues. The germline V gene encodes CDR1 SGHKS and CDR2 YYEKEE (reference sequence). CDR3 amino acids: CASSYRGPVTGELFF. In DNA form, the CDR3 reads TGTGCCAGCAGCTACAGGGGGCCCGTCACCGGGGAGCTGTTTTTT.

A remark on this clone: Other DNA sequences in the same sample also yield this CDR3. The rearrangement joins TRBV5-1 to TRBJ2-7; D uncertain. The germline gives CDR1 SGHRS, CDR2 YFSETQ. V dropped 0 bases and J dropped 2 bases, with 9 bases sitting between them. The CDR3 has 14 residues. CDR3 region: CASSLGAGTYEQYF. The DNA of the CDR3 is TGCGCCAGCAGCTTGGGGGCAGGAACCTACGAGCAGTACTTC.

The V gene is TRBV6-5, the J gene TRBJ2-7; 11 positions agree with TRBD1. Unmatched junction bases numbered 8, after V lost 10 bases and J lost 3 bases. Germline V lookup: CDR1 MNHEY, CDR2 SVGAGI. CDR3 length equals 14 residues. The CDR3 spells CATLMGTGGYEQYF. CDR3 nucleotide sequence: TGTGCCACCCTCATGGGGACAGGGGGCTACGAGCAGTACTTC.

CDR3 protein: CASSFGEPGFEQYF. Here the CDR3 DNA reads TGTGCCAGCAGTTTCGGTGAGCCCGGGTTCGAGCAGTACTTC. This chain links TRBV28 with TRBJ2-7; D is uncertain. The length of the CDR3 is 14 residues. The germline V and J ends were trimmed by 3 bases and 6 bases, with 15 bases remaining between them. CDR1 is MDHEN, CDR2 SYDVKM, per germline.

V usage is TRBV7-8 and J usage is TRBJ1-2, with 7 bases identical to TRBD1. Germline CDR1 and CDR2: SGHVS and FQNEAQ. The CDR3 spans 14 residues. J was trimmed by 8 bases and V by 3 bases; bases with no gene match: 9. This CDR3 is CASSFDREGGGYTF. CDR3 nucleotide sequence: TGTGCCAGCAGCTTCGACAGGGAAGGGGGAGGCTACACCTTC.

V and J are TRBV7-9 and TRBJ1-2; D is perhaps TRBD1 (6 bases). The ends were cut back, 7 bases at V and 6 bases at J, with 18 bases in the middle. Germline V lookup: CDR1 SEHNR, CDR2 FQNEAQ (reference sequence). The CDR3 runs 14 residues. The CDR3 sequence is CASTGEGGIDGYTF. The CDR3 DNA reads TGTGCCAGCACAGGGGAGGGGGGAATCGATGGCTACACCTTC.

The chain employs TRBV7-2 and TRBJ1-1; weak D call: TRBD1 (5 bases). Germline V gene data show CDR1 as SGHTA and CDR2 as FQGNSA. V gave up 4 bases and J gave up 0 bases, with 6 bases separating them. There are 13 residues in the CDR3. CDR3 DNA sequence: TGTGCCAGCAGCTCCAGGGTGAACACTGAAGCTTTCTTT. Residues: CASSSRVNTEAFF. The entire variable domain, with the rest obtained from reference TRBV7-2 and TRBJ1-1, is as follows: GAGVSQSPSNKVTEKGKDVELRCDPISGHTALYWYRQSLGQGLEFLIYFQGNSAPDKSGLPSDRFSAERTGGSVSTLTIQRTQQEDSAVYLCASSSRVNTEAFFGQGTRLTVV.

The chain links TRBV28 to TRBJ1-5; D remains ambiguous. Trimming cost V 3 bases and J 8 bases, with 23 bases left between them. Germline values: CDR1 MDHEN, CDR2 SYDVKM. The CDR3 spans 17 residues. For the CDR3, the DNA is TGTGCCAGCAGTTTGGGTTTGGTAGAGGGCCGCGTAAAGCCCCAGCATTTT. Its translation is CASSLGLVEGRVKPQHF. Together with reference TRBV28 and TRBJ1-5, the CDR3 gives the full variable domain: DVKVTQSSRYLVKRTGEKVFLECVQDMDHENMFWYRQDPGLGLRLIYFSYDVKMKEKGDIPEGYSVSREKKERFSLILESASTNQTSMYLCASSLGLVEGRVKPQHFGDGTRLSIL.

The chain joins TRBV27 to TRBJ1-5; D not resolved. Germline V lookup: CDR1 MNHEY, CDR2 SMNVEV (reference sequence). The V end was cut by 5 bases, the J end by 0 bases, with 11 bases between. This CDR3 has 15 amino acids. CDR3 loop: CASSQRLNSNQPQHF. The CDR3 DNA is TGTGCCAGCAGTCAGCGTTTGAATAGCAATCAGCCCCAGCATTTT.

The gene calls are TRBV5-1 and TRBJ2-5; TRBD2 agrees at 9 bases. CDR3 length equals 16 residues. The ends lost 2 bases at V and 2 bases at J; junction bases unmatched: 7. CDR1 is SGHRS, CDR2 YFSETQ, per germline. The CDR3 reads CASSFGPSGKQETQYF. CDR3 coding DNA: TGCGCCAGCAGCTTTGGTCCTAGCGGGAAACAAGAGACCCAGTACTTC.

This clone was found once. The V and J genes are TRBV18 and TRBJ2-7; 7 bases fit TRBD2. The CDR3 length is 13 residues. Germline V lookup: CDR1 KGHSH, CDR2 LQKENI. V shed 5 bases, J shed 2 bases, and the junction held 3 bases outside the gene matches. The CDR3 sequence: CASSGAGAYEQYF. In DNA form, the CDR3 reads TGTGCCAGCTCAGGGGCGGGAGCCTACGAGCAGTACTTC.

The rearrangement links TRBV5-4 to TRBJ2-1, with D tentatively TRBD2 (7 bases). The CDR3 totals 16 residues. Germline CDR1 is SGHNT and CDR2 is YYREEE (reference sequence). Between the trimmed V and J ends, which lost 4 bases and 4 bases, there was a span of 18 bases. For the CDR3, the DNA is TGTGCCAGCAGCCCCTCCGGACTAGGGGGGTACAATGAGCAGTTCTTC. As protein: CASSPSGLGGYNEQFF.

The genes are TRBV19 and TRBJ1-3, with D uncertain. The CDR3 has 12 residues. CDR1 and CDR2 (germline): LNHDA, SQIVND (reference sequence). V shed 5 bases and J shed 0 bases, with 2 bases lying between them. CDR3 sequence: CASSHSGNTIYF. The CDR3 nucleotides read TGTGCCAGTAGTCACTCTGGAAACACCATATATTTT. The whole variable domain, filled in from reference TRBV19 and TRBJ1-3, reads DGGITQSPKYLFRKEGQNVTLSCEQNLNHDAMYWYRQDPGQGLRLIYYSQIVNDFQKGDIAEGYSVSREKKESFPLTVTSAQKNPTAFYLCASSHSGNTIYFGEGSWLTVV.

J is TRBJ2-5 and V is TRBV29-1; TRBD2 matches 12 bases. The CDR3 is 17 amino acids. Germline CDR1 SQVTM, CDR2 ANQGSEA. V lost 3 bases, J lost 5 bases, and 13 bases stayed unmatched. The CDR3 DNA sequence: TGCAGCGTTGACTCCCCGCAACTAGCGGGAGGAGGTGAGACCCAGTACTTC. Protein product: CSVDSPQLAGGGETQYF.

V gene TRBV5-1 combines with J gene TRBJ1-1; no clear D. Germline V gene data show CDR1 as SGHRS and CDR2 as YFSETQ. There are 13 residues in the CDR3. The V end lost 0 bases, the J end lost 7 bases, and 10 bases lay between the germline ends. The CDR3 region is CASSLGHSYEAFF. The CDR3 nucleotides read TGCGCCAGCAGCTTGGGTCACAGTTATGAAGCTTTCTTT. Variable domain in full (rest from reference TRBV5-1 and TRBJ1-1): KAGVTQTPRYLIKTRGQQVTLSCSPISGHRSVSWYQQTPGQGLQFLFEYFSETQRNKGNFPGRFSGRQFSNSRSEMNVSTLELGDSALYLCASSLGHSYEAFFGQGTRLTVV.